The next 8 T cell receptor beta chains were all read from a single sample in a study of blood T cell repertoires in COVID-19. TCRdb's table, derived via immunoSEQ multiplex PCR, lists solely in-frame clones and lacks some. The sample consists of roughly 250,000 clones, around 90% of them appearing once. The specimen was peripheral blood. All receptors derive from a woman between 40 and 50 years old who had recovered from COVID-19.

This sequence joins TRBV9 and TRBJ2-1; perhaps TRBD2 as D (6 bases). The germline V and J ends were trimmed by 4 bases and 1 base, with 18 bases remaining between them. The CDR3 consists of 17 residues. Germline assignment: CDR1 SGDLS and CDR2 YYNGEE. This CDR3 is CASSRLVGRGSYNEQFF. Here the CDR3 DNA reads TGTGCCAGCAGCCGACTAGTCGGGCGAGGTTCCTACAATGAGCAGTTCTTC.

This sequence joins TRBV7-2 and TRBJ1-3, with 7 bases identical to TRBD1. The CDR3 loop spans 15 amino acids. The germline CDR1 and CDR2 sequences are SGHTA and FQGNSA. Trimming removed 2 bases from V and 3 bases from J; junction bases left unmatched: 4. In DNA, the CDR3 is TGTGCCAGCAGCTTAAGAGGGACAGTTGGAAACACCATATATTTT. Its translation is CASSLRGTVGNTIYF.

The genes are TRBV19 and TRBJ2-2; TRBD2 aligns across 10 bases. Losses at the gene ends were 4 bases for V and 4 bases for J; bases not matched to a gene: 3. Looked up from germline, CDR1 is LNHDA and CDR2 is SQIVND (reference sequence). The CDR3 is made up of 15 amino acids. CDR3 sequence: CASSTGLAATGELFF. In DNA form, the CDR3 reads TGTGCCAGTAGTACCGGACTAGCGGCCACCGGGGAGCTGTTTTTT.

This clone was recorded once. The rearrangement uses TRBV5-1 and TRBJ1-2; perhaps TRBD1 as D (5 bases). Trimming cost V 0 bases and J 4 bases, with 10 bases left between them. There are 14 residues in the CDR3. Germline lookup yields CDR1 SGHRS and CDR2 YFSETQ. The CDR3 spells CASSLEPGPYGYTF. DNA of the CDR3: TGCGCCAGCAGCTTGGAGCCAGGGCCCTATGGCTACACCTTC.

The chain employs TRBV13 and TRBJ2-3; 11 nucleotides agree with TRBD1. Germline lookup yields CDR1 PRHDT and CDR2 FYEKMQ (reference sequence). The CDR3 totals 15 residues. Trimming took 4 bases from V and 3 from J; bases not matched to a gene: 3. DNA for the CDR3: TGTGCCAGCAGCTCCGGGACAGGGGGGACAGATACGCAGTATTTT. Its translation: CASSSGTGGTDTQYF.

This chain uses TRBV7-2 with TRBJ1-2, with D maybe TRBD1 (6 bases). This CDR3 comprises 14 residues. The V end was cut by 5 bases, the J end by 3 bases, with 13 bases between. Per the germline V gene, CDR1 is SGHTA and CDR2 is FQGNSA. The CDR3: CASSLGGGDYGYTF. The CDR3 DNA sequence: TGTGCCAGCAGCCTAGGGGGAGGGGACTATGGCTACACCTTC.

This chain connects TRBV7-9 to TRBJ1-1; 7 nucleotides agree with TRBD1. V shed 1 base and J 0 bases; nucleotides not matched to a gene: 14. The germline V gene encodes CDR1 SEHNR and CDR2 FQNEAQ (reference sequence). CDR3 length equals 19 residues. Here the CDR3 DNA reads TGTGCCAGCAGCTTAGTCCGGCGGGTGGCAGGGGGGATGAACACTGAAGCTTTCTTT. It is translated as CASSLVRRVAGGMNTEAFF.

This clone has only a few counts. Other nucleotide sequences from this sample produce the same CDR3. The V call is TRBV6-5, the J call TRBJ1-1; 7 positions match TRBD1. CDR1 and CDR2 (germline): MNHEY, SVGAGI. The CDR3 length is 13 residues. The V segment lost 6 bases and the J segment 5 bases; nucleotides outside the gene matches: 6. CDR3 amino acids: CASSLTGRTEAFF. The CDR3 bases are TGTGCCAGCAGCCTGACAGGGAGGACTGAAGCTTTCTTT.